Below are 8 T cell receptor beta chains sequenced from a single sample in a study of graft-versus-host responses after intestinal transplantation (dated by TCRdb to about 2021). The method behind the library was the immunoSEQ multiplex PCR assay. In its TCRdb copy, this immuneACCESS table keeps in-frame sequences only and misses some clones. Where compared with another copy, unresolved V genes explain less than half of these, and the others have no known cause. The sample table holds about 26,000 clones, of which over 80% were seen once. The leading ten clones occupy around 0.7% of the sample. The time point label here, explained by the study, means: cells obtained before transplantation from donor or recipient. These receptors are not linked to any known antigen. The sample was unstimulated CD4+ T cells sorted from spleen or lymph node cells, taken before intestinal transplant. The receptors come from a human donor who received an intestinal transplant.

The J gene is TRBJ1-1, the V gene TRBV10-3; D unclear. Per germline, CDR1 ENHRY and CDR2 SYGVKD. The CDR3 is 14 residues long. Trimming left V 10 bases short and J 5 bases short, with 20 bases between. CDR3 in DNA: TGTGCCACCGCGGTCGCGTCCCAGGAAACTGAAGCTTTCTTT. Translated: CATAVASQETEAFF.

V and J are TRBV7-8 and TRBJ2-7; D is unresolved. This CDR3 has 16 amino acids. The ends were cut back, 0 bases at V and 2 bases at J, with 14 bases in the middle. CDR1 is SGHVS and CDR2 is FQNEAQ in the germline V gene. The CDR3 bases are TGTGCCAGCAGCTTAGCGCTAAGTTCAAGGGCCTACGAGCAGTACTTC. This codes for CASSLALSSRAYEQYF.

The count of this clone is one. The sample has other DNA sequences that encode this CDR3 too. The rearrangement uses TRBV7-9 and TRBJ2-3; D is unclear. CDR3 length: 11 amino acids. Trimming took off 5 bases at V and 6 bases at J, with 6 bases between the two ends. The germline CDR1 and CDR2 sequences are SEHNR and FQNEAQ (reference sequence). CDR3 DNA: TGTGCCAGCAGCCTTACGGATACGCAGTATTTT. This codes for CASSLTDTQYF. Supplemented by reference TRBV7-9 and TRBJ2-3, the full variable domain reads DTGVSQNPRHKITKRGQNVTFRCDPISEHNRLYWYRQTLGQGPEFLTYFQNEAQLEKSRLLSDRFSAERPKGSFSTLEIQRTEQGDSAMYLCASSLTDTQYFGPGTRLTVL.

V usage is TRBV9 and J usage is TRBJ2-2, with a tentative D call TRBD1 (5 bases). Germline lookup yields CDR1 SGDLS and CDR2 YYNGEE. The CDR3 extends over 14 amino acids. The V end lost 6 bases, the J end lost 7 bases, and 16 bases lay between the germline ends. CDR3 loop: CASTPMSRGGELFF. The CDR3 nucleotides are TGTGCCAGCACCCCCATGAGTAGGGGCGGGGAGCTGTTTTTT.

The rearrangement uses TRBV7-3 and TRBJ1-1; no reliable D call. The V end was cut by 3 bases, the J end by 8 bases, with 13 bases between. The CDR3 totals 13 residues. CDR1 is SGHTA and CDR2 is FQGTGA in the germline V gene. CDR3 nucleotide sequence: TGTGCCAGCAGCTTTGACATGGGCCTCGAAGCTTTCTTT. It yields the protein CASSFDMGLEAFF.

J is TRBJ2-1 and V is TRBV9; D possibly corresponds to TRBD2 (6 bases). Trimming removed 4 bases from V and 0 bases from J, with 11 bases in between. The V gene's germline CDR1 is SGDLS and CDR2 YYNGEE. This CDR3 is 15 amino acids long. CDR3 sequence: CASSPPGSSYNEQFF. In DNA, the CDR3 is TGTGCCAGCAGCCCTCCCGGGAGCTCCTACAATGAGCAGTTCTTC.

This clone occurred once. The rearrangement joins TRBV9 to TRBJ2-3; the match to TRBD2 covers 10 bases. The germline CDR1 and CDR2 sequences are SGDLS and YYNGEE. V shed 0 bases, J shed 3 bases, and the junction held 4 bases outside the gene matches. The CDR3 extends over 16 amino acids. For the CDR3, the DNA is TGTGCCAGCAGCGTAGGGAGCGGGAGGGCGACAGATACGCAGTATTTT. It is translated as CASSVGSGRATDTQYF.

The gene calls are TRBV6-1 and TRBJ2-1; TRBD2 agrees at 11 bases. Trimming took 5 bases from V and 5 from J; bases not matched to a gene: 5. This CDR3 spans 15 amino acids. Germline-derived CDR1 and CDR2 are MNHNS and SASEGT. CDR3 sequence reads: CASSLSGGDHNEQFF. DNA of the CDR3: TGTGCCAGCAGTCTTAGCGGGGGGGACCACAATGAGCAGTTCTTC.